This TCR beta chain was recorded in a study of control samples from healthy donors and cancer patients. The CDR3 is 19 residues long. The germline CDR1 and CDR2 sequences are SGDLS and YYNGEE. The trim removed 3 bases at V and 7 bases at J, leaving 19 bases unmatched. The assay was immunoSEQ multiplex PCR, and TCRdb's table has in-frame clones only and misses some. This sample carries 160,000 or so clones, approximately 94% of them seen once, and the ten largest clones take approximately 8%. J is TRBJ1-6 and V is TRBV9; 7 nucleotides agree with TRBD1. The specimen sequenced was blood. The TCR sequence derives from a woman aged 40 to 50 in good health. The CDR3 here is CASSEYEAPGGLTNSPLHF. The CDR3 DNA reads TGTGCCAGCAGCGAATACGAAGCCCCAGGGGGACTCACGAATTCACCCCTCCACTTT.